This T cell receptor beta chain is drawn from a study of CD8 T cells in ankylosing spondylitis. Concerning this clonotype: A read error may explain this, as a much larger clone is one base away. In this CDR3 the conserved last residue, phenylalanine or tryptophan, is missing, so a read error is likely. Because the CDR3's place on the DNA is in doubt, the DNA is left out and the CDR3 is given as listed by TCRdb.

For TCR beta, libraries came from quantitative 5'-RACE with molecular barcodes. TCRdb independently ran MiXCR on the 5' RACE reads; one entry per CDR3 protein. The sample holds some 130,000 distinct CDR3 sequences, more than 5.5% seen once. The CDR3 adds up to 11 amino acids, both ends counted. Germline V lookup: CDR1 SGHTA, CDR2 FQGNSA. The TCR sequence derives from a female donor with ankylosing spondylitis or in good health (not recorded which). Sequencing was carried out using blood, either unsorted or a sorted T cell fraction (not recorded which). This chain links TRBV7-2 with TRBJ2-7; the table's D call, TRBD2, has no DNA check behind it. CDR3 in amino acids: CASSSSGSPYL.